The source of this T cell receptor beta chain is a study of T cell changes during pregnancy in multiple sclerosis. From germline, CDR1 is SGDLS and CDR2 YYNGEE. There are 15 residues in the CDR3. Germline trimming cut 3 bases from V and 6 bases from J; bases unmatched to any gene: 7. TCRdb's copy holds only in-frame clones and misses some; the assay was immunoSEQ multiplex PCR. Of 100,000 or so clones in the sample, 93% were seen once. The TCR comes from a female donor with multiple sclerosis, enrolled in a pregnancy study. The chain couples TRBV9 to TRBJ2-3; 10 bases are a match to TRBD1. The source was peripheral blood, collected after pregnancy. The CDR3 loop reads CASSAGGQGVDTQYF. In DNA form, the CDR3 reads TGTGCCAGCAGCGCTGGAGGACAGGGGGTGGATACGCAGTATTTT.